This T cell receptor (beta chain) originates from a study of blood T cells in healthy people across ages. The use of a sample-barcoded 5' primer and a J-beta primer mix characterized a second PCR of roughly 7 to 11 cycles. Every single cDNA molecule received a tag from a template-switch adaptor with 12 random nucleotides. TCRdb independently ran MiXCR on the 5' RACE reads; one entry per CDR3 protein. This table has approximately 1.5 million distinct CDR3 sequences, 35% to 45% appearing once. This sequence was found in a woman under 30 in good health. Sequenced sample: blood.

The DNA of the CDR3 is TGTGCCAGCAGTTTCGGACTAGCGGGTTACACAGATACGCAGTATTTT. Its protein product is CASSFGLAGYTDTQYF. The chain couples TRBV6-2 or TRBV6-3 to TRBJ2-3; 11 positions match TRBD2. Germline V gives CDR1 MNHEY, CDR2 SVGEGT. The CDR3 length is 16 residues. V lost 4 bases, J lost 2 bases, and 5 bases stayed unmatched.